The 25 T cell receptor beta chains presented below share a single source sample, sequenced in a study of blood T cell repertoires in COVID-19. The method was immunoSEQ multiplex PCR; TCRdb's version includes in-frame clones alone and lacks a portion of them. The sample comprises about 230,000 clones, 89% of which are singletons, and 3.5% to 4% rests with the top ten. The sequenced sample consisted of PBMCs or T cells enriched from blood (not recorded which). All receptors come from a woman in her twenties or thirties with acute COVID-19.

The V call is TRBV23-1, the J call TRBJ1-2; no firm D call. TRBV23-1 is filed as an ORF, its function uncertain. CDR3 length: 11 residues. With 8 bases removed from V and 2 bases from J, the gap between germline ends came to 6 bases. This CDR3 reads CASDNNYGYTF. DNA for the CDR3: TGCGCCAGCGACAACAACTATGGCTACACCTTC.

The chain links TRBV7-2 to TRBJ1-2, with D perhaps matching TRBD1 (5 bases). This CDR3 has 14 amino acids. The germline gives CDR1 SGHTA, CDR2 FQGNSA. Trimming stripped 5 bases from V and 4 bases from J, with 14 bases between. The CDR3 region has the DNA TGTGCCAGCAGCCCCCGGGGGGGTGGCTATGGCTACACCTTC. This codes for CASSPRGGGYGYTF.

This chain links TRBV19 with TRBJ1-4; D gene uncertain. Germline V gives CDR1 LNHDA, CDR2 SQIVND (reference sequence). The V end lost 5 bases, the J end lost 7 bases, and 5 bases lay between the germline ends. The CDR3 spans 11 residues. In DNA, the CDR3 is TGTGCCAGTAGTGCCGGTGAAAAACTGTTTTTT. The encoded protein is CASSAGEKLFF.

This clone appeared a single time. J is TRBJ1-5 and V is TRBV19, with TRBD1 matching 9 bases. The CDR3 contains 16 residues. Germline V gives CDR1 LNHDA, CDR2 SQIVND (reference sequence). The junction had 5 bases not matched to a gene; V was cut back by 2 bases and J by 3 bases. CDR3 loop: CASSISDRGVNQPQHF. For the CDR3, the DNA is TGTGCCAGTAGTATATCTGACAGGGGGGTCAATCAGCCCCAGCATTTT.

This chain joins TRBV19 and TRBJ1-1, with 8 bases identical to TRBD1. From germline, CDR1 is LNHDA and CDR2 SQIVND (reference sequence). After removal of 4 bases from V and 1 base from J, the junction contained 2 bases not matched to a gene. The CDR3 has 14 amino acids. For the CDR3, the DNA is TGTGCCAGTAGTAGGGACAGGCCGAACACTGAAGCTTTCTTT. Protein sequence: CASSRDRPNTEAFF.

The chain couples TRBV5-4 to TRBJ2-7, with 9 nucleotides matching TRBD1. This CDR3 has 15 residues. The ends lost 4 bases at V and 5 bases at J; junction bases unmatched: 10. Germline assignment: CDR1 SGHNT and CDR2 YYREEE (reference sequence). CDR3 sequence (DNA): TGTGCCAGCAGCCAAGGGGACAGGGAGGCGGACGAGCAGTACTTC. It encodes CASSQGDREADEQYF.

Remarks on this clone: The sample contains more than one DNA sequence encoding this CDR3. DNA of the CDR3: TGTGCCAGCAGCTTGGGACAGGGGGGAGGCTACACCTTC. It encodes CASSLGQGGGYTF. The chain has TRBV5-4 and TRBJ1-2; 9 bases match TRBD1. J was trimmed by 8 bases and V by 0 bases; bases with no gene match: 2. This CDR3 has 13 amino acids. The germline gives CDR1 SGHNT, CDR2 YYREEE (reference sequence).

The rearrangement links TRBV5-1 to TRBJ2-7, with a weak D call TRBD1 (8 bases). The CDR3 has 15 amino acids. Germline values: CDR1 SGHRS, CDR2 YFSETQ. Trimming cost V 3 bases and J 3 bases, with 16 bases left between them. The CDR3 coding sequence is TGCGCCAGCAGCTCAGCGACAGGGGACTACTACGAGCAGTACTTC. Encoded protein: CASSSATGDYYEQYF.

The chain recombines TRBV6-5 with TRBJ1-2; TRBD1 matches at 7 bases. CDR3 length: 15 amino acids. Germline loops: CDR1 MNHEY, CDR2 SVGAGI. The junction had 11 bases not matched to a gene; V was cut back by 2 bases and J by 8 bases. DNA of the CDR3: TGTGCCAGCAGTTACGGTCACAGGGGCAAGGACGGCTACACCTTC. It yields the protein CASSYGHRGKDGYTF.

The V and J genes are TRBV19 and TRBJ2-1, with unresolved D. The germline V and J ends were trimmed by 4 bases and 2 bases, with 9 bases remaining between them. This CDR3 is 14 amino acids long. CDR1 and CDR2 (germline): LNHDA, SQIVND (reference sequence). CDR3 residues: CASSNLQPYNEQFF. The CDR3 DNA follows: TGTGCCAGTAGTAATCTACAGCCCTACAATGAGCAGTTCTTC. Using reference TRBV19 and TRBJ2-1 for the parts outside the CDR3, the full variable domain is DGGITQSPKYLFRKEGQNVTLSCEQNLNHDAMYWYRQDPGQGLRLIYYSQIVNDFQKGDIAEGYSVSREKKESFPLTVTSAQKNPTAFYLCASSNLQPYNEQFFGPGTRLTVL.

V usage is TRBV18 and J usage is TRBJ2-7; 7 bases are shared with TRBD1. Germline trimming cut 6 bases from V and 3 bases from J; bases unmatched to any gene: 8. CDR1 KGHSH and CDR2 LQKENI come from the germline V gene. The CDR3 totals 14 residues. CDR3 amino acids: CASSSGTVDYEQYF. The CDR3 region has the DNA TGTGCCAGCTCCTCGGGGACAGTGGACTACGAGCAGTACTTC.

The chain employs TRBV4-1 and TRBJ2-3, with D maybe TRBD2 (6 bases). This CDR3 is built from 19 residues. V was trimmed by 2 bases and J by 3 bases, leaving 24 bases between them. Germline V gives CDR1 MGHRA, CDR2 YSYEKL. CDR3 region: CASSQFGGRVGGVTDTQYF. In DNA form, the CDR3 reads TGCGCCAGCAGCCAATTCGGGGGTCGGGTAGGCGGGGTTACAGATACGCAGTATTTT.

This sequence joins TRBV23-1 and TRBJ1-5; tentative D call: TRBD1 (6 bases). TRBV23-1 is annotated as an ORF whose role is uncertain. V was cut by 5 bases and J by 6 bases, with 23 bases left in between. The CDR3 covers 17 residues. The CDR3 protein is CASSYPEPRQDPQPQHF. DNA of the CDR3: TGCGCCAGCAGTTATCCTGAACCGAGACAGGACCCTCAGCCCCAGCATTTT.

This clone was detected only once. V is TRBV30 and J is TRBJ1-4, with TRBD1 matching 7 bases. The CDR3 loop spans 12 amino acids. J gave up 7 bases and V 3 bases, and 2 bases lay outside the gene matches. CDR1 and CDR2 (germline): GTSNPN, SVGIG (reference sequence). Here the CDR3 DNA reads TGTGCCTGGAGCTCAGGGGGTGAAAAACTGTTTTTT. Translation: CAWSSGGEKLFF.

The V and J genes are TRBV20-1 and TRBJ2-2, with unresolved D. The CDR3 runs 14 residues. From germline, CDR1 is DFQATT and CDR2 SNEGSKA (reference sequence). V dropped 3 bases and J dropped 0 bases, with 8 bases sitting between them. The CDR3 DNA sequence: TGCAGTGCTAGTCCCTTTACGAACACCGGGGAGCTGTTTTTT. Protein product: CSASPFTNTGELFF.

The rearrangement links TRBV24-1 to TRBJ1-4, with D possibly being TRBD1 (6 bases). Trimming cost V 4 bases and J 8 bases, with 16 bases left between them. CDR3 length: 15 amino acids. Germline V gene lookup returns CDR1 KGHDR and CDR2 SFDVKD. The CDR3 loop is CATSEEGGRKEKLFF. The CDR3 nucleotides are TGTGCCACCAGTGAAGAGGGGGGGCGGAAAGAAAAACTGTTTTTT.

For the CDR3, the DNA is TGTGCCAGTACCCACGGACAGGCCAATCAGCCCCAGCATTTT. This codes for CASTHGQANQPQHF. The chain couples TRBV19 to TRBJ1-5; 7 nucleotides align to TRBD1. J was trimmed by 3 bases and V by 7 bases; bases with no gene match: 6. Looked up from germline, CDR1 is LNHDA and CDR2 is SQIVND (reference sequence). The CDR3 sequence is 14 residues long.

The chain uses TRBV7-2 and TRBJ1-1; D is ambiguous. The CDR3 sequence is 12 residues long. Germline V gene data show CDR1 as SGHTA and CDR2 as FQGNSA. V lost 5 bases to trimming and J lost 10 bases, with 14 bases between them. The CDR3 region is CASSRLLRGAFF. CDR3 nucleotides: TGTGCCAGCAGCCGGTTACTGCGTGGAGCTTTCTTT.

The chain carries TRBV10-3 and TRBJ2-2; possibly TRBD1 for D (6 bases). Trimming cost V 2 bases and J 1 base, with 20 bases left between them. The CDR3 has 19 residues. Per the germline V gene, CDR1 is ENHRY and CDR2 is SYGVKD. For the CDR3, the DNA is TGTGCCATCAGTGAGCCTTACCTCGCCCGGGACAAGAACACCGGGGAGCTGTTTTTT. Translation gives CAISEPYLARDKNTGELFF.

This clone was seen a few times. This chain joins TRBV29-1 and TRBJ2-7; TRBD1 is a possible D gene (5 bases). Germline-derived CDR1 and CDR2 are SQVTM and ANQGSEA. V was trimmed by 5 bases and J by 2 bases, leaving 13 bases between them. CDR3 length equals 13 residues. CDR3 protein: CSVTGDEPYEQYF. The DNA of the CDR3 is TGCAGCGTTACAGGCGACGAGCCCTACGAGCAGTACTTC.

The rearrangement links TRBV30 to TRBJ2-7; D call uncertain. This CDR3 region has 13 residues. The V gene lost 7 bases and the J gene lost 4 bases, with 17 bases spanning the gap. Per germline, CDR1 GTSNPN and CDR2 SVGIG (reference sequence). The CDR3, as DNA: TGTGCCTTCAGTATCAGTCTCGGGTACGAGCAGTACTTC. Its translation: CAFSISLGYEQYF.

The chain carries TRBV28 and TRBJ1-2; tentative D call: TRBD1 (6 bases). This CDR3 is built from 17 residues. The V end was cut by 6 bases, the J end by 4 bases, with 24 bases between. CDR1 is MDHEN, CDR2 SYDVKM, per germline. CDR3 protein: CASSRRSYGGPGYGYTF. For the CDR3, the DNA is TGTGCCAGCAGCCGACGCTCGTACGGGGGGCCGGGCTATGGCTACACCTTC.

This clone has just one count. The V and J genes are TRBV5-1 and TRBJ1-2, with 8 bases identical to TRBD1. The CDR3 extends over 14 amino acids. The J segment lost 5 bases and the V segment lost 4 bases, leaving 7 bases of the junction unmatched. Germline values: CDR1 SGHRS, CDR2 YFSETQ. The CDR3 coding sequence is TGCGCCAGCAGCGCAGGGGGCTCCATTTATGGCTACACCTTC. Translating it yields CASSAGGSIYGYTF.

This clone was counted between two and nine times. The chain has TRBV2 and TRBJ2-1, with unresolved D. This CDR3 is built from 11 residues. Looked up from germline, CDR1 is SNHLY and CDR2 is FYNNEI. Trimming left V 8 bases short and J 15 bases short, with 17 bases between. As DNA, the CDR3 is TGTGCCAGCGCCCCCCAACGACATCCGTTCTTC. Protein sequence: CASAPQRHPFF.

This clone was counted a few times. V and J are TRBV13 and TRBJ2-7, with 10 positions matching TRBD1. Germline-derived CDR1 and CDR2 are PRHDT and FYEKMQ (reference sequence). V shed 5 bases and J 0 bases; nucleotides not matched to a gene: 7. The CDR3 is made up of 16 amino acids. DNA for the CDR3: TGTGCCAGCAGCCCCGACGGGACAGGGGACTCCTACGAGCAGTACTTC. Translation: CASSPDGTGDSYEQYF.